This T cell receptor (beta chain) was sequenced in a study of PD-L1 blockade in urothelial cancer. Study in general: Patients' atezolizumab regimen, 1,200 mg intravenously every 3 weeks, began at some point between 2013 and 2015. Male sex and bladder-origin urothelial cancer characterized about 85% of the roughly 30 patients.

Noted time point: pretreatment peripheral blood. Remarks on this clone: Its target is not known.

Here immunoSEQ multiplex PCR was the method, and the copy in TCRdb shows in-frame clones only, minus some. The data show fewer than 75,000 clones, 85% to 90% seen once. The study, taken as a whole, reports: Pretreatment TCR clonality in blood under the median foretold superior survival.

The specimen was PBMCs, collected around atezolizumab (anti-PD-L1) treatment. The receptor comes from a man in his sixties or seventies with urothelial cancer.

CDR3 coding DNA: TGTGCCAGCAGCTCAGATAGGGGTGGCACAGATACGCAGTATTTT. Protein sequence: CASSSDRGGTDTQYF. The rearrangement uses TRBV28 and TRBJ2-3, with TRBD1 as a possible D gene (5 bases). The CDR3 runs 15 residues. V was clipped by 6 bases and J by 1 base, with 14 bases between them. Per germline, CDR1 MDHEN and CDR2 SYDVKM.